The 14 T cell receptor beta chains below all came from one sample that was sequenced in a study of T cells in Graves' hyperthyroidism and ophthalmopathy. Authors of the study amplified TCR beta CDR3 regions from RNA transcripts. The TCR CDR3 first-round RT-PCR relied on the HTBI primer set. TCRdb fed the multiplex PCR reads into MiXCR, producing one record per CDR3 protein. The repertoire consists of a few hundred thousand distinct CDR3 sequences, with roughly an eighth occurring once and the leading ten covering 5.3%. The sequenced sample consisted of blood. These receptor sequences come from a woman aged 18-29 years with Graves' hyperthyroidism.

Ten or more counts support this clonotype. The chain links TRBV3-1 to TRBJ2-3, with 8 bases identical to TRBD2. Germline trimming cut 3 bases from V and 9 bases from J; bases unmatched to any gene: 11. The CDR3 consists of 15 residues. The germline gives CDR1 LGHDT, CDR2 YNNKEL (reference sequence). DNA of the CDR3: TGTGCCAGCAGCCACCCGGGACTAGTTCCAGGCACGCAGTATTTT. Encoded protein: CASSHPGLVPGTQYF.

This clonotype appeared many times. The rearrangement links TRBV6-1 to TRBJ2-2; D uncertain. The CDR3 consists of 16 residues. Germline V gives CDR1 MNHNS, CDR2 SASEGT. The ends were cut back, 4 bases at V and 0 bases at J, with 12 bases in the middle. The CDR3: CASSAVHRTNTGELFF. The CDR3, as DNA: TGTGCCAGCAGTGCCGTACACCGAACGAACACCGGGGAGCTGTTTTTT.

This clonotype was recorded a few times. J is TRBJ2-7 and V is TRBV4-1; 10 positions match TRBD2. Germline V gene lookup returns CDR1 MGHRA and CDR2 YSYEKL. The CDR3 has 17 residues. V trimming: 0 bases; J trimming: 5 bases; junction bases outside the gene matches: 10. CDR3 loop: CASSQDFLAGALNEQYF. DNA of the CDR3: TGCGCCAGCAGCCAAGACTTCCTAGCGGGAGCGTTGAACGAGCAGTACTTC.

This clonotype was recorded at least ten times. The CDR3 bases are TGTGCCAGCAGCTTAACGCCAGGGGCAGGGGAAAAACTGTTTTTT. Translation gives CASSLTPGAGEKLFF. The J gene is TRBJ1-4, the V gene TRBV7-2; D possibly corresponds to TRBD1 (6 bases). V shed 2 bases and J shed 8 bases, with 15 bases lying between them. The CDR3 totals 15 residues. The germline V gene has CDR1 SGHTA and CDR2 FQGNSA.

This clonotype was picked up many times. Here the CDR3 reads CASSTNQGAPGYTF. The CDR3 coding sequence is TGTGCCAGCAGTACCAACCAGGGGGCGCCAGGCTACACCTTC. This chain connects TRBV28 to TRBJ1-2; the match to TRBD1 covers 8 bases. The CDR3 sequence is 14 residues long. Germline V lookup: CDR1 MDHEN, CDR2 SYDVKM. V lost 5 bases and J lost 8; bases outside the gene matches: 10.

This clonotype was found many times. The V call is TRBV6-1, the J call TRBJ2-7, with D unclear. Between the trimmed V and J ends, which lost 4 bases and 1 base, there was a span of 17 bases. Germline V gene lookup returns CDR1 MNHNS and CDR2 SASEGT. This CDR3 region has 16 residues. This CDR3 reads CASSVVAATLSYEQYF. Written as DNA, the CDR3 is TGTGCCAGCAGTGTCGTTGCAGCCACCTTATCCTACGAGCAGTACTTC.

In its sample, this clonotype was seen once. The conserved phenylalanine or tryptophan normally closing the CDR3 is absent here, so this likely arose from a read error. The chain's CDR3 is CSVAGTVNPYEQYL. For the CDR3, the DNA is TGCAGCGTTGCCGGGACTGTCAACCCCTACGAGCAGTACTTA. The chain joins TRBV29-1 to TRBJ2-7; maybe TRBD2 (6 bases). This CDR3 is built from 14 residues. Germline V gene data show CDR1 as SQVTM and CDR2 as ANQGSEA. V lost 4 bases and J lost 2, with 15 bases in between.

Ten or more counts support this clonotype. The chain is built from TRBV29-1 and TRBJ2-1; 8 bases line up with TRBD2. Germline V gene sequence: CDR1 SQVTM, CDR2 ANQGSEA. CDR3 length: 12 residues. V dropped 1 base and J dropped 10; count of bases not matched to a gene: 3. CDR3 coding DNA: TGCAGCGTTGAAGGACTAGCGTGGGAGCAGTTCTTC. Translating it yields CSVEGLAWEQFF.

There are many counts of this clonotype. This rearrangement joins TRBV11-2 to TRBJ2-7; D uncertain. V dropped 1 base and J dropped 2 bases, with 9 bases sitting between them. The CDR3 consists of 14 residues. In germline, CDR1 is SGHAT, CDR2 FQNNGV. As DNA, the CDR3 is TGTGCCAGCAGCTTAGCCACCTTTCCCTACGAGCAGTACTTC. As protein: CASSLATFPYEQYF. The variable domain in full, with the rest retrieved from reference TRBV11-2 and TRBJ2-7, is EAGVAQSPRYKIIEKRQSVAFWCNPISGHATLYWYQQILGQGPKLLIQFQNNGVVDDSQLPKDRFSAERLKGVDSTLKIQPAKLEDSAVYLCASSLATFPYEQYFGPGTRLTVT.

This clonotype has a count of ten or more. The genes are TRBV2 and TRBJ1-4, with D hard to call. The germline CDR1 and CDR2 sequences are SNHLY and FYNNEI. V gave up 7 bases and J gave up 3 bases, with 12 bases separating them. The CDR3 has 14 residues. CDR3 sequence (DNA): TGTGCCAGCAAGGTGGCAGTCTCTAATGAAAAACTGTTTTTT. Translating gives CASKVAVSNEKLFF.

This clonotype was recorded at least ten times. The CDR3 sequence is CASSLQGRFGAEAFF. The CDR3, as DNA: TGCGCCAGCAGCTTGCAGGGAAGGTTTGGCGCTGAAGCTTTCTTT. The chain carries TRBV5-1 and TRBJ1-1; possible D gene TRBD1, 5 bases. Trimming removed 1 base at V and 6 bases at J, with 16 bases between. The CDR3 contains 15 residues. Germline-derived CDR1 and CDR2 are SGHRS and YFSETQ.

This clonotype occurred many times. The V call is TRBV6-2 or TRBV6-3, the J call TRBJ2-7, with 11 bases aligning to TRBD2. The CDR3 loop spans 14 amino acids. Trimming cost V 6 bases and J 6 bases; bases outside gene matches: 7. CDR1 MNHEY and CDR2 SVGEGT come from the germline V gene. The CDR3 DNA follows: TGTGCCAGCAGCTTTAGCGGGAGGGCGGTCGAGCAGTACTTC. Its protein is CASSFSGRAVEQYF.

This clonotype was detected many times. This sequence joins TRBV2 and TRBJ2-1, with 10 nucleotides matching TRBD2. CDR3 length: 17 residues. J was trimmed by 0 bases and V by 1 base; bases with no gene match: 3. Looked up from germline, CDR1 is SNHLY and CDR2 is FYNNEI. As DNA, the CDR3 is TGTGCCAGCAGTGAAGGAGCGGGAGGGCCCTCCTACAATGAGCAGTTCTTC. Protein: CASSEGAGGPSYNEQFF.

In its sample, this clonotype was seen many times. The CDR3 DNA is TGCAGTGCTCCGAGCCTGGAACTAGAGCTTGCTAACTATGGCTACACCTTC. Protein: CSAPSLELELANYGYTF. The rearrangement joins TRBV20-1 to TRBJ1-2; no clear D gene. The germline CDR1 and CDR2 sequences are DFQATT and SNEGSKA (reference sequence). V shed 5 bases and J shed 0 bases, with 22 bases lying between them. This CDR3 is built from 17 residues.